The TCR beta chain described here comes from a study of T-cell memory formation after mild COVID-19. In TCRdb, the 5' RACE reads were re-called with MiXCR into one record per CDR3 protein. This repertoire shows roughly 150,000 distinct CDR3 sequences, about an eighth found once; its top ten account for 2.5% to 3.5%. This clonotype has only a few counts. The germline V and J ends were trimmed by 4 bases and 6 bases, with 14 bases remaining between them. Germline CDR1 reads SGHNT; CDR2 reads YENEEA. The CDR3 consists of 14 residues. The V gene is TRBV11-3, the J gene TRBJ2-3, with D unresolved. This receptor was taken from a man in his late teens or twenties who had mild COVID-19 (a few samples of this study predate the infection). Cell type and time point are not known. Source material: PBMCs or a T cell subset sorted from them (not recorded which). For the CDR3, the DNA is TGTGCCAGCAGCTCCGGACGGACCGGGGATACGCAGTATTTT. Its translation is CASSSGRTGDTQYF.